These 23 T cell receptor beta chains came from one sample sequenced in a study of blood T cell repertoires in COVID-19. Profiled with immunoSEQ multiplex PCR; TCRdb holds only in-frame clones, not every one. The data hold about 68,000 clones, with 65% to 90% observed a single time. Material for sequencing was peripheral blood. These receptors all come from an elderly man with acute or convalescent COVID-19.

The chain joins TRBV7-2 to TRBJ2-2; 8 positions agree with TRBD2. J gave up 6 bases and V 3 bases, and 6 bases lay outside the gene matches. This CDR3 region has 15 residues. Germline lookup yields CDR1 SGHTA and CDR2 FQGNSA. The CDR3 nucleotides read TGTGCCAGCAGCTTCCAAGGACTAGCCTCCGGGGAGCTGTTTTTT. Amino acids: CASSFQGLASGELFF.

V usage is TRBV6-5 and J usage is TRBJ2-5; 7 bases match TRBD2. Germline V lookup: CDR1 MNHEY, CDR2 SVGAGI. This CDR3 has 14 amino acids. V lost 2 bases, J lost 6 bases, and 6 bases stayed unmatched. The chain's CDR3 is CASSYRGGVKTQYF. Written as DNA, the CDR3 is TGTGCCAGCAGTTACCGCGGGGGAGTGAAGACCCAGTACTTC.

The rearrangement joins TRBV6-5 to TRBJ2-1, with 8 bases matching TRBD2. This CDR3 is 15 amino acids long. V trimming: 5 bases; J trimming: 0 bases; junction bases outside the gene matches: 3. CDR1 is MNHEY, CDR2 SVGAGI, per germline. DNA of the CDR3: TGTGCCAGCAGTCCAACTAGCGGCTCCTACAATGAGCAGTTCTTC. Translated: CASSPTSGSYNEQFF.

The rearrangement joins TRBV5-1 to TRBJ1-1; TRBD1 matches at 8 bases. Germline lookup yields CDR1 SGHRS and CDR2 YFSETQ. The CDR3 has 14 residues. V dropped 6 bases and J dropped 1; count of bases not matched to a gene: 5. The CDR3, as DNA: TGCGCCAGCACCACGACAGGGGCGAACACTGAAGCTTTCTTT. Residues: CASTTTGANTEAFF.

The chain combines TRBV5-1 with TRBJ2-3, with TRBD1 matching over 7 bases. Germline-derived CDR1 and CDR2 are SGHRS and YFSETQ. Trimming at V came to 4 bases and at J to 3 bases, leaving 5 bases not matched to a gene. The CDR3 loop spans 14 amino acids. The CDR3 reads CASSTMTGTDTQYF. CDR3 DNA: TGCGCCAGCAGCACCATGACAGGGACAGATACGCAGTATTTT.

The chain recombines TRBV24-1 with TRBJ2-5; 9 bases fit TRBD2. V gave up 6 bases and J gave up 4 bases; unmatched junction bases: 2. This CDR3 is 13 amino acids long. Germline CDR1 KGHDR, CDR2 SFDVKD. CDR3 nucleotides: TGTGCCACCAGTAGCGGGGGGTTAGAGACCCAGTACTTC. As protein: CATSSGGLETQYF.

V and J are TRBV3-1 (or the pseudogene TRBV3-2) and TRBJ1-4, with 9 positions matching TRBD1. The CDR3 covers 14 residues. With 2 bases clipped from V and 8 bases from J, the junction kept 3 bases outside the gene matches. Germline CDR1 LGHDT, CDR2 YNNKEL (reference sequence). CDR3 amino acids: CASSQTGGAEKLFF. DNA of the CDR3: TGTGCCAGCAGCCAAACAGGGGGCGCGGAAAAACTGTTTTTT.

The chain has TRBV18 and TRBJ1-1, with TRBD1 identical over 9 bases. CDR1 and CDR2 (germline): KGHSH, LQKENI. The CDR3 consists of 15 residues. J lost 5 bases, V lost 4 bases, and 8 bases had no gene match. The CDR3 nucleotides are TGTGCCAGCTCACGACCGGGACAGGGTAGGACTGAAGCTTTCTTT. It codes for CASSRPGQGRTEAFF. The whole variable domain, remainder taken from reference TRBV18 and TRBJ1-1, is NAGVMQNPRHLVRRRGQEARLRCSPMKGHSHVYWYRQLPEEGLKFMVYLQKENIIDESGMPKERFSAEFPKEGPSILRIQQVVRGDSAAYFCASSRPGQGRTEAFFGQGTRLTVV.

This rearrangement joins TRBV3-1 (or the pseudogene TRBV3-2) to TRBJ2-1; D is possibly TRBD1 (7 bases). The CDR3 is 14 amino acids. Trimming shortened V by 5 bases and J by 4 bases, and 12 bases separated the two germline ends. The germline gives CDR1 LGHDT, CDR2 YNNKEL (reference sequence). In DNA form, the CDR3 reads TGTGCCAGCAGCTTCTCAGGGGGGTACAATGAGCAGTTCTTC. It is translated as CASSFSGGYNEQFF.

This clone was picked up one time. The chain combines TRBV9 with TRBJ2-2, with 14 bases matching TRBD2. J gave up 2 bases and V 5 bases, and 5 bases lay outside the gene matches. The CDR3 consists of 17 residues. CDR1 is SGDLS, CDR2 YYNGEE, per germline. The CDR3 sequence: CASRPGTSGGNTGELFF. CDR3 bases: TGTGCCAGCAGACCCGGGACTAGCGGGGGAAACACCGGGGAGCTGTTTTTT.

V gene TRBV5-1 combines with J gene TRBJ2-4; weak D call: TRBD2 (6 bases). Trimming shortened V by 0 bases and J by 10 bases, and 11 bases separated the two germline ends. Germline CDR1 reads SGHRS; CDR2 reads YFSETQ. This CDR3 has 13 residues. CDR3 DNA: TGCGCCAGCAGCTTGGGGCAGGGAGGTATTCAGTACTTC. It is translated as CASSLGQGGIQYF.

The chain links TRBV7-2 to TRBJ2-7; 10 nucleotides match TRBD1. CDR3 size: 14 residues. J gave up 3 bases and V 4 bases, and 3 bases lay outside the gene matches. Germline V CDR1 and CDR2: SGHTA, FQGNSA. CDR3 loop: CASSSGQGFYEQYF. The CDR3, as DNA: TGTGCCAGCAGCTCGGGACAGGGGTTCTACGAGCAGTACTTC.

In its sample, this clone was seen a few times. The CDR3 DNA is TGTGCCAGCAGTCTCGAAAGCGGGACAGGGTATGGCTACACCTTC. Its protein product is CASSLESGTGYGYTF. The gene calls are TRBV28 and TRBJ1-2; 9 nucleotides agree with TRBD1. V trimming: 5 bases; J trimming: 5 bases; junction bases outside the gene matches: 9. The CDR3 is 15 residues long. Germline-derived CDR1 and CDR2 are MDHEN and SYDVKM.

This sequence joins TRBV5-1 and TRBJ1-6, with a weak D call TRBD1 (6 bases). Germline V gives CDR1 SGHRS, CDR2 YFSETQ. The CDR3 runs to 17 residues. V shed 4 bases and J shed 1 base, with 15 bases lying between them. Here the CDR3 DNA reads TGCGCCAGCAGCCGACAGGAGGTGCGTTCCTATAATTCACCCCTCCACTTT. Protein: CASSRQEVRSYNSPLHF.

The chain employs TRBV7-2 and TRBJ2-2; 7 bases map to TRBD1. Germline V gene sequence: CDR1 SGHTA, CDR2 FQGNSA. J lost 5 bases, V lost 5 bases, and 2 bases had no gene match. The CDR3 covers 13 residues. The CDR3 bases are TGTGCCAGCAGCCTACAGGGGACCGGGGAGCTGTTTTTT. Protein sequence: CASSLQGTGELFF.

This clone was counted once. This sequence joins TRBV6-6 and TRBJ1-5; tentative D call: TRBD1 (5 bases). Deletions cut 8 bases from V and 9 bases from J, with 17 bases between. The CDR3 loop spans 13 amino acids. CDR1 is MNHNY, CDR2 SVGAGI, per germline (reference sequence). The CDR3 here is CASFPGLTGPQHF. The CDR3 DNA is TGTGCCAGCTTTCCGGGACTCACGGGGCCCCAGCATTTT.

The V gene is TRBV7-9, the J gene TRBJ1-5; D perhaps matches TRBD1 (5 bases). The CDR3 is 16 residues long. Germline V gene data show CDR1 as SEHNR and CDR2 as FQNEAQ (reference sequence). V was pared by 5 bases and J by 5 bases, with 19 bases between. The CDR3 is CASSPLPSTEHQPQHF. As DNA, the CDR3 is TGTGCCAGCAGCCCCCTGCCCTCGACAGAACATCAGCCCCAGCATTTT.

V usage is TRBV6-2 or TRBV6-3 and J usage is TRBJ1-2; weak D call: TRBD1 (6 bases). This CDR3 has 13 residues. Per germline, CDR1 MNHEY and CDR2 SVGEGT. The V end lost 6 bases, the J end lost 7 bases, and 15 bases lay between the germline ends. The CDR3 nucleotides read TGTGCCAGCAGCCCGGACAGCTCGGGTGGCTACACCTTC. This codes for CASSPDSSGGYTF.

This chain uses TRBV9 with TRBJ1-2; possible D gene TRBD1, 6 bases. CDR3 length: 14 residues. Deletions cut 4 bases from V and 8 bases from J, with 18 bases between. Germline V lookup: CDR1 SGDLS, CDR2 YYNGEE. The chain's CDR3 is CASSPRTVSVGYTF. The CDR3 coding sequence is TGTGCCAGCAGCCCCAGGACAGTTTCAGTGGGCTACACCTTC.

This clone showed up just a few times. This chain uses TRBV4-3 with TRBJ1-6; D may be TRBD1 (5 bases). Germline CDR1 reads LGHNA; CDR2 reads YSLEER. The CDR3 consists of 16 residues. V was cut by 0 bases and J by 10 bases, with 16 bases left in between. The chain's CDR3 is CASSQDLTRGTSPLHF. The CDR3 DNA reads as TGCGCCAGCAGCCAAGATCTGACAAGGGGAACCTCACCCCTCCACTTT.

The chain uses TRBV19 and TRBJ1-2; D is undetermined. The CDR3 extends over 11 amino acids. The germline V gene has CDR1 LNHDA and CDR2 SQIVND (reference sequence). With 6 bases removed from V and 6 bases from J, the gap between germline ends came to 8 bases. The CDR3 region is CASSVTDGYTF. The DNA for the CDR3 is TGTGCCAGTAGCGTTACTGATGGCTACACCTTC.

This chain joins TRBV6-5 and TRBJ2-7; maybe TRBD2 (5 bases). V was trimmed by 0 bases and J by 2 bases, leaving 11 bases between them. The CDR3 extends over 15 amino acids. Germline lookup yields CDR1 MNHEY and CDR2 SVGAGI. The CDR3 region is CASSYSEGGPYEQYF. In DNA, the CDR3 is TGTGCCAGCAGTTACTCCGAGGGCGGGCCCTACGAGCAGTACTTC.

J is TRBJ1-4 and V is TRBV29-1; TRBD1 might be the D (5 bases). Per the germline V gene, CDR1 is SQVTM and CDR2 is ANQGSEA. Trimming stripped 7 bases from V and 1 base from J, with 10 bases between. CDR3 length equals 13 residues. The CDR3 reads CSAGRGTNEKLFF. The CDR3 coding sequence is TGCAGCGCAGGGAGAGGAACTAATGAAAAACTGTTTTTT.